Following are 17 T cell receptor beta chains from one sample sequenced in a study of identical twins. TCRdb reprocessed the 5' RACE reads via MiXCR and lists one record per CDR3 protein. The sample has 700,000 or so distinct CDR3 sequences, approximately 22% seen once. This same sample was also part of a study on T cells expressing NK-cell markers.

Sequenced: PBMCs. These TCRs come from a woman in her late teens or twenties in good health.

The sample holds many counts of this clonotype. The chain employs TRBV6-2 or TRBV6-3 and TRBJ2-1, with 15 nucleotides matching TRBD2. CDR3 length: 15 amino acids. Trimming at V came to 6 bases and at J to 6 bases, leaving 3 bases not matched to a gene. In germline, CDR1 is MNHEY, CDR2 SVGEGT. DNA for the CDR3: TGTGCCAGCAGACGGACTAGCGGGAGGGCCAATGAGCAGTTCTTC. Its protein product is CASRRTSGRANEQFF.

The chain employs TRBV10-2 and TRBJ2-5; maybe TRBD1 (7 bases). The CDR3 totals 16 residues. V was pared by 5 bases and J by 4 bases, with 20 bases between. Looked up from germline, CDR1 is WSHSY and CDR2 is SAAADI. In DNA form, the CDR3 reads TGCGCCAGCAGTAAAACTAGCCGATACAGGGGAGAGACCCAGTACTTC. Its protein product is CASSKTSRYRGETQYF.

Ten or more counts support this clonotype. The rearrangement links TRBV20-1 to TRBJ2-1; 13 bases are a match to TRBD2. The junction had 1 base not matched to a gene; V was cut back by 1 base and J by 10 bases. This CDR3 is 13 amino acids long. Germline CDR1 is DFQATT and CDR2 is SNEGSKA (reference sequence). The CDR3 region is CSARGLAGGEQFF. CDR3 coding DNA: TGCAGTGCTAGAGGACTAGCGGGAGGAGAGCAGTTCTTC.

Concerning this clonotype: At one end the junction does not follow the germline gene, possibly because of a read error. The chain carries TRBV20-1 and TRBJ2-1; no definite D call. The CDR3 runs 13 residues. The germline V gene encodes CDR1 DFQATT and CDR2 SNEGSKA (reference sequence). CDR3 sequence reads: CSARTPSSNEQFF. CDR3 DNA sequence: TGCAGTGCTAGGACGCCCTCCTCCAATGAGCAGTTCTTC.

V and J are TRBV25-1 and TRBJ2-3, with TRBD2 matching over 9 bases. V was pared by 4 bases and J by 5 bases, with 7 bases of the junction left unmatched. Germline lookup yields CDR1 MGHDK and CDR2 SYGVNS. This CDR3 is 15 amino acids long. CDR3 in amino acids: CASSVIAGAGDTQYF. CDR3 DNA sequence: TGTGCCAGCAGTGTAATAGCGGGGGCAGGAGATACGCAGTATTTT.

The V and J genes are TRBV20-1 and TRBJ2-5; 15 nucleotides align to TRBD2. This CDR3 spans 15 amino acids. The V and J ends lost 4 bases and 4 bases, in that order; junction bases with no gene match: 4. The germline CDR1 and CDR2 sequences are DFQATT and SNEGSKA (reference sequence). CDR3 sequence: CSAIEGLAGGETQYF. CDR3 bases: TGCAGTGCTATAGAGGGACTAGCGGGAGGAGAGACCCAGTACTTC.

This clonotype was counted a few times. The chain employs TRBV20-1 and TRBJ2-7; D possibly corresponds to TRBD1 (6 bases). The CDR3 has 12 residues. Germline V CDR1 and CDR2: DFQATT, SNEGSKA (reference sequence). The ends were cut back, 4 bases at V and 3 bases at J, with 10 bases in the middle. This chain's CDR3 is CSATQGDYEQYF. The CDR3 DNA reads TGCAGTGCTACACAGGGAGACTACGAGCAGTACTTC.

This clonotype was seen many times. The chain links TRBV10-3 to TRBJ2-3, with D hard to call. CDR1 and CDR2 (germline): ENHRY, SYGVKD. This CDR3 contains 12 residues. V lost 10 bases and J lost 2, with 10 bases in between. The CDR3 DNA is TGTGCCACCCAACATAACACAGATACGCAGTATTTT. This codes for CATQHNTDTQYF.

This clonotype was seen a handful of times. The V gene is TRBV10-3, the J gene TRBJ2-1; 8 positions match TRBD2. The V gene's germline CDR1 is ENHRY and CDR2 SYGVKD. V dropped 3 bases and J dropped 2; count of bases not matched to a gene: 9. CDR3 length equals 17 residues. This chain's CDR3 is CAISDILAGSPYNEQFF. CDR3 bases: TGTGCCATCAGTGACATTCTAGCGGGCTCCCCCTACAATGAGCAGTTCTTC.

This clonotype was observed a handful of times. The CDR3 DNA sequence: TGTGCCAGCAGTCGACCCGGCGGCAACGTGTTCTTC. Residues: CASSRPGGNVFF. The chain uses TRBV6-5 and TRBJ2-1; D call uncertain. V was trimmed by 5 bases and J by 15 bases, leaving 17 bases between them. The CDR3 extends over 12 amino acids. Germline CDR1 is MNHEY and CDR2 is SVGAGI.

This clonotype has only a few counts. The rearrangement joins TRBV20-1 to TRBJ2-3, with TRBD2 matching 10 bases. CDR3 length: 13 residues. CDR1 is DFQATT, CDR2 SNEGSKA, per germline (reference sequence). V lost 6 bases, J lost 11 bases, and 11 bases stayed unmatched. The CDR3 nucleotides are TGCAGTGCCCCTGTACTGCCTAGCGGGGGGCAGTATTTT. Amino acid sequence: CSAPVLPSGGQYF.

This clonotype was observed a handful of times. The V and J genes are TRBV12-3 or TRBV12-4 and TRBJ2-4, with TRBD2 identical over 7 bases. V shed 1 base, J shed 6 bases, and the junction held 3 bases outside the gene matches. The CDR3 loop spans 14 amino acids. CDR3 DNA: TGTGCCAGCAGTTTAGGTGGCGGGAGAAACATTCAGTACTTC. Protein: CASSLGGGRNIQYF.

This clonotype was picked up a small number of times. The rearrangement joins TRBV7-2 to TRBJ2-7; D not certain. This CDR3 comprises 15 residues. From germline, CDR1 is SGHTA and CDR2 FQGNSA. The V end lost 2 bases, the J end lost 1 base, and 12 bases lay between the germline ends. In DNA form, the CDR3 reads TGTGCCAGCAGCTTATCCTCACGGGCTTCCTACGAGCAGTACTTC. This codes for CASSLSSRASYEQYF.

J is TRBJ2-7 and V is TRBV20-1; TRBD2 aligns across 7 bases. Trimming cost V 0 bases and J 2 bases; bases outside gene matches: 4. The CDR3 sequence is 14 residues long. Germline V gene sequence: CDR1 DFQATT, CDR2 SNEGSKA (reference sequence). The CDR3 reads CSARDARGAYEQYF. The CDR3 DNA is TGCAGTGCTAGAGATGCCCGGGGGGCCTACGAGCAGTACTTC.

The chain is built from TRBV12-3 or TRBV12-4 and TRBJ2-7; D uncertain. This CDR3 has 13 amino acids. V lost 3 bases and J 3 bases, leaving 9 bases between the germline ends. Here the CDR3 reads CASSFSQYYEQYF. The CDR3 DNA reads TGTGCCAGCAGTTTTAGCCAATACTACGAGCAGTACTTC.

This clonotype was seen a handful of times. The gene calls are TRBV20-1 and TRBJ2-7; D possibly corresponds to TRBD1 (7 bases). The CDR3 consists of 12 residues. CDR1 and CDR2 (germline): DFQATT, SNEGSKA (reference sequence). V lost 6 bases and J lost 9, with 18 bases in between. For the CDR3, the DNA is TGCAGTGCCGACAGACAGGGAGGAGGGCAGTACTTC. It translates to CSADRQGGGQYF.

Only a few counts were recorded for this clonotype. The V and J genes are TRBV24-1 and TRBJ2-1; possible D gene TRBD1, 6 bases. The V and J ends lost 4 bases and 6 bases respectively, with 12 bases between them. Germline lookup yields CDR1 KGHDR and CDR2 SFDVKD. The CDR3 loop spans 14 amino acids. The CDR3 DNA follows: TGTGCCACCAGTGAGACAGGTCGAACCAATGAGCAGTTCTTC. Translated, it gives CATSETGRTNEQFF.